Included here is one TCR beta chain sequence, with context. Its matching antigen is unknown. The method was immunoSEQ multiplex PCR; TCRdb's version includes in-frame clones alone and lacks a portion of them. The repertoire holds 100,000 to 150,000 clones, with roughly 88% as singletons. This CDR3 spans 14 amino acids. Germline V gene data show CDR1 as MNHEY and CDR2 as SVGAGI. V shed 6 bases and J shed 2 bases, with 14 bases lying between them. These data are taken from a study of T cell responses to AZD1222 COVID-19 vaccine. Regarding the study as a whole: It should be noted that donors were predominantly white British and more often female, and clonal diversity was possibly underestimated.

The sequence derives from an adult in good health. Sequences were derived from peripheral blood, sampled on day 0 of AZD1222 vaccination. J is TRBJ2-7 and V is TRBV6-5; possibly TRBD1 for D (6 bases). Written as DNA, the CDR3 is TGTGCCAGCAGAGGGGGACCGAAAACCTACGAGCAGTACTTC. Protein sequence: CASRGGPKTYEQYF.